The clone carrying this T cell receptor beta chain appeared a few times. Antigen unknown. These data originate in a study of read filtering for tumor transcriptome and immune sequencing. Study in general: RNA-seq yielded only roughly 80 to 1,400 TCR reads, IR-seq about 4 to 10.27 million. Regarding the study as a whole: RNA-seq captured clonotypes less deeply and reliably than IR-seq.

This library used about 360 ng RNA and molecular barcoded adaptors spanning alpha/delta and beta/gamma chains. One entry per CDR3 protein, called by TCRdb with MiXCR from the reads. The data show about 90,000 distinct CDR3 sequences, 12% seen once. Bone marrow was sampled from every patient at the time of active disease. Trimming stripped 5 bases from V and 2 bases from J, with 13 bases between. The CDR3 is 15 residues long. CDR1 is SGHTA, CDR2 FQGNSA, per germline. The receptor was isolated from a donor over 35 with multiple myeloma. V and J are TRBV7-2 and TRBJ2-1; TRBD1 is a possible D gene (6 bases). Input material: a population of CD138-negative cells sorted from bone marrow. DNA of the CDR3: TGTGCCAGCAGCCCCCAGGGGTTCACCTACAATGAGCAGTTCTTC. Its protein product is CASSPQGFTYNEQFF.